A single sample is the source of the 15 T cell receptor beta chains below, sequenced in a study of T cells of healthy individuals (dated by TCRdb to 2017 to 2018). Libraries were constructed by 5' RACE. Data came from an Illumina MiSeq. TCRdb handled the public reads itself, with Q25 trimming in fastp and clone calling in MiXCR, and kept productive beta chains. Rows with one shared CDR3 protein collapse into an entry with the most common genes and DNA. Counted in this sample were 85,000 to 100,000 distinct CDR3 sequences; roughly 18% of them appeared once. 6.2% of the sample belongs to the ten largest clones. These receptors were taken from a human donor in good health.

The table lists this clonotype with a few counts. The chain is built from TRBV4-1 and TRBJ1-5; D call uncertain. Between the trimmed V and J ends, which lost 1 base and 0 bases, there was a span of 13 bases. The CDR3 runs to 17 residues. The germline V gene has CDR1 MGHRA and CDR2 YSYEKL. The CDR3 nucleotides are TGCGCCAGCAGCCAAGTGCCGAGACGGTATAGCAATCAGCCCCAGCATTTT. As protein: CASSQVPRRYSNQPQHF.

This clonotype has only a few counts. The rearrangement joins TRBV6-2 or TRBV6-3 to TRBJ2-5; D not certain. Trimming pared 8 bases from V and 2 bases from J, leaving 3 bases between. The CDR3 has 10 residues. CDR1 is MNHEY and CDR2 is SVGEGT in the germline V gene. CDR3 coding DNA: TGTGCCAGCGGACAAGAGACCCAGTACTTC. It translates to CASGQETQYF.

This clonotype was found a few times. This rearrangement joins TRBV20-1 to TRBJ2-5; D perhaps matches TRBD1 (5 bases). V was trimmed by 3 bases and J by 2 bases, leaving 25 bases between them. Germline CDR1 is DFQATT and CDR2 is SNEGSKA (reference sequence). CDR3 length: 18 residues. The CDR3: CSASKRQGSLASQETQYF. Here the CDR3 DNA reads TGCAGTGCTAGTAAAAGGCAGGGAAGTCTGGCGTCACAAGAGACCCAGTACTTC.

The gene calls are TRBV28 and TRBJ2-3; D uncertain. CDR1 is MDHEN, CDR2 SYDVKM, per germline. Trimming took off 5 bases at V and 1 base at J, with 13 bases between the two ends. CDR3 length: 15 residues. CDR3 sequence (DNA): TGTGCCAGCAGTCGTAACAGTCTTCGCACAGATACGCAGTATTTT. Translation: CASSRNSLRTDTQYF.

This clonotype has just a few counts. V usage is TRBV11-2 and J usage is TRBJ2-7; D gene unclear. The CDR3 extends over 14 amino acids. Germline CDR1 is SGHAT and CDR2 is FQNNGV. Trimming removed 1 base from V and 1 base from J, with 8 bases in between. CDR3: CASSLGPSSYEQYF. For the CDR3, the DNA is TGTGCCAGCAGCTTAGGTCCCAGTTCCTACGAGCAGTACTTC.

This clonotype was seen repeatedly, ten times or more. The rearrangement links TRBV6-2 or TRBV6-3 to TRBJ1-2, with 9 bases matching TRBD1. The CDR3 spans 17 residues. Germline V gene lookup returns CDR1 MNHEY and CDR2 SVGEGT. The V gene end was trimmed by 7 bases and the J gene end by 5 bases; junction bases not matched to a gene: 17. CDR3 protein: CASTTRYTDRGGYGYTF. The DNA for the CDR3 is TGTGCCAGCACCACAAGATACACGGACAGGGGCGGATATGGCTACACCTTC.

The rearrangement joins TRBV18 to TRBJ1-5; the D gene is possibly TRBD1 (5 bases). Deletions cut 1 base from V and 3 bases from J, with 13 bases between. There are 16 residues in the CDR3. The V gene's germline CDR1 is KGHSH and CDR2 LQKENI. CDR3 bases: TGTGCCAGCTCACCACGTCGAGGGGTTGTCAATCAGCCCCAGCATTTT. Its translation is CASSPRRGVVNQPQHF.

The chain carries TRBV28 and TRBJ1-4, with TRBD1 matching over 11 bases. Germline V lookup: CDR1 MDHEN, CDR2 SYDVKM. With V trimmed by 5 bases and J by 8 bases, 7 bases remained unmatched. The CDR3 runs 15 residues. In nucleotides, the CDR3 is TGTGCCAGCAGTCCACCGGGACAGGGGGGCGAAAAACTGTTTTTT. Translating it yields CASSPPGQGGEKLFF.

This clonotype was observed at least ten times. The chain has TRBV20-1 and TRBJ1-5; possibly TRBD1 for D (6 bases). Looked up from germline, CDR1 is DFQATT and CDR2 is SNEGSKA (reference sequence). V lost 0 bases, J lost 2 bases, and 11 bases lay in between. The CDR3 runs to 15 residues. As DNA, the CDR3 is TGCAGTGCTAGAGATTTTCGGACAGGCAATCAGCCCCAGCATTTT. It translates to CSARDFRTGNQPQHF.

Regarding this clonotype: A much larger clone lies one base from this, so it may be a read error. The rearrangement links TRBV28 to TRBJ1-3; D uncertain. The CDR3 runs to 14 residues. Trimming removed 3 bases from V and 0 bases from J, with 6 bases in between. Germline V gene data show CDR1 as MDHEN and CDR2 as SYDVKM. CDR3 region: CASSLDVSGNTIYF. The CDR3 bases are TGTGCCAGCAGTTTGGACGTCTCTGGAAACACCATATATTTT.

The chain has TRBV12-3 or TRBV12-4 and TRBJ2-5; 10 nucleotides match TRBD2. The J segment lost 5 bases and the V segment lost 6 bases, leaving 9 bases of the junction unmatched. CDR3 length: 15 residues. The CDR3 DNA reads TGTGCCAGCAGGAACACTGCGGGACTAGCGGAGACCCAGTACTTC. Residues: CASRNTAGLAETQYF.

In the case of this clonotype: Being one base from a much bigger clone, this may be a read error. This chain joins TRBV7-2 and TRBJ1-1; 8 nucleotides line up with TRBD1. The germline V gene encodes CDR1 SGHTA and CDR2 FQGNSA. There are 15 residues in the CDR3. In DNA form, the CDR3 reads TGTGCCAGCAGCTTAAGACAGGGGAAGAACTCTGAAGCTTTCTTT. Protein product: CASSLRQGKNSEAFF.

The chain links TRBV20-1 to TRBJ1-5; weak D call: TRBD1 (5 bases). The germline V gene has CDR1 DFQATT and CDR2 SNEGSKA (reference sequence). V was clipped by 0 bases and J by 4 bases, with 7 bases between them. This CDR3 is built from 13 residues. The CDR3 reads CSARDRDNQPQHF. CDR3 coding DNA: TGCAGTGCTAGAGACAGGGATAATCAGCCCCAGCATTTT.

This clonotype was found a few times. This chain uses TRBV5-1 with TRBJ2-7, with 8 bases aligning to TRBD1. This CDR3 spans 15 amino acids. Trimming cost V 4 bases and J 4 bases; bases outside gene matches: 10. Germline-derived CDR1 and CDR2 are SGHRS and YFSETQ. For the CDR3, the DNA is TGCGCCAGCAGCCGTTCCGGGACAGGATTATACGAGCAGTACTTC. Translation gives CASSRSGTGLYEQYF.

This clonotype has a handful of counts. The chain has TRBV12-3 or TRBV12-4 and TRBJ2-1; TRBD2 matches 7 bases. The CDR3 sequence is 14 residues long. With V trimmed by 6 bases and J by 7 bases, 9 bases remained unmatched. CDR3 protein: CASRGTAGRNEQFF. The CDR3 coding sequence is TGTGCCAGCAGAGGTACTGCCGGGAGGAATGAGCAGTTCTTC.